The T cell receptor (beta chain) under discussion was sequenced for a study of T cell responses to AZD1222 COVID-19 vaccine. Points from the study as a whole: A mostly white British donor set with more females was recruited, and clonal diversity was possibly underestimated. Reportedly, nearly half of unique spike TCRs recognized epitopes outside B.1.351/B.1.1.7 mutations.

Generated by immunoSEQ multiplex PCR, the TCRdb table keeps only in-frame clones and is missing some. The data show approximately 99,000 clones, roughly 84% seen once. The length of the CDR3 is 13 residues. Trimming took 5 bases from V and 5 from J, leaving 12 bases between them. Looked up from germline, CDR1 is MRHNA and CDR2 is SNTAGT. The table lists this clone with a count of one. The antigen remains unidentified. The rearrangement links TRBV6-4 to TRBJ2-5; D perhaps matches TRBD1 (6 bases). The clonotype comes from an adult in good health. The sequences come from peripheral blood, collected on day 0 of AZD1222 vaccination. CDR3 protein: CASSRGGGETQYF. The CDR3, as DNA: TGTGCCAGCAGTCGTGGGGGCGGGGAGACCCAGTACTTC.